A single T cell receptor beta chain is shown here with its context. Its antigen is as yet unknown. The sample originates from a study of shared clonotypes between healthy human individuals. Overall study context: CD8 memory received one plate per donor, CD8 naive two, CD4 memory three and CD4 naive three. Findings of the study overall: Relative to their counterparts shared across all four donors, non-shared clonotypes exhibited diminished generation probabilities.

TCRdb's copy holds only in-frame clones and misses some; the assay was immunoSEQ multiplex PCR. In the table there are over 950,000 clones, 70% to 85% of which are singletons. Specimen: memory CD4+ T cells from PBMCs. Documented subset: CD45RA-negative fraction. The receptor comes from a young man in good health. Some clones in this sample may be carry-over from other donors' samples.

The CDR3: CASSEAGGYDEQYF. The CDR3 DNA sequence: TGTGCCAGCAGTGAAGCAGGGGGCTACGACGAGCAGTACTTC. The chain has TRBV2 and TRBJ2-7; TRBD1 matches at 7 bases. The CDR3 runs 14 residues. V lost 0 bases to trimming and J lost 5 bases; unmatched junction nucleotides: 4. Germline V gene lookup returns CDR1 SNHLY and CDR2 FYNNEI.